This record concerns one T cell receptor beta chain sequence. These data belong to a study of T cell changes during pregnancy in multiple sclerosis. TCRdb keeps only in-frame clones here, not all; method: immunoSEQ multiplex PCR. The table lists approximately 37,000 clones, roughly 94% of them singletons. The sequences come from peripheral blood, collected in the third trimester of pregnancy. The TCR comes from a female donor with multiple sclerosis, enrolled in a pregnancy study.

As DNA, the CDR3 is TGTGCCAGTAGTATAGATCGGAGGGGCTACGAGCAGTACTTC. Amino acid sequence: CASSIDRRGYEQYF. The J gene is TRBJ2-7, the V gene TRBV19, with D possibly being TRBD2 (6 bases). This CDR3 has 14 amino acids. Germline CDR1 LNHDA, CDR2 SQIVND (reference sequence). Trimming stripped 0 bases from V and 3 bases from J, with 9 bases between.